The next 27 T cell receptor beta chains were all read from a single sample in a study of shared clonotypes between healthy human individuals. Method: immunoSEQ multiplex PCR; TCRdb's copy keeps in-frame clones and lacks some. The sample lists 300,000 or so clones; around two thirds were seen once. Sequencing input: memory CD4+ T cells sorted from blood. The subset is: CD45RA-negative fraction. These TCRs come from a man between 25 and 39 years old in good health.

The chain recombines TRBV9 with TRBJ2-5; TRBD1 agrees at 8 bases. The germline V gene encodes CDR1 SGDLS and CDR2 YYNGEE. The V segment lost 6 bases and the J segment 3 bases; nucleotides outside the gene matches: 7. The CDR3 is 14 amino acids. The chain's CDR3 is CASTKGTGEETQYF. Here the CDR3 DNA reads TGTGCCAGCACCAAAGGGACAGGAGAAGAGACCCAGTACTTC.

J is TRBJ1-2 and V is TRBV6-6; 7 bases are a match to TRBD1. The germline CDR1 and CDR2 sequences are MNHNY and SVGAGI (reference sequence). The CDR3 extends over 15 amino acids. The junction had 9 bases not matched to a gene; V was cut back by 6 bases and J by 2 bases. The CDR3 is CASRWTGRTNYGYTF. CDR3 nucleotide sequence: TGTGCCAGCAGATGGACAGGCAGAACCAACTATGGCTACACCTTC.

CDR3 DNA: TGTGCCAGCAGCTTTGACAGGGAAGAGACCCAGTACTTC. It encodes CASSFDREETQYF. This chain uses TRBV7-9 with TRBJ2-5; the match to TRBD1 covers 7 bases. The CDR3 is made up of 13 amino acids. Unmatched junction bases numbered 1, after V lost 3 bases and J lost 3 bases. The germline V gene has CDR1 SEHNR and CDR2 FQNEAQ (reference sequence).

The chain links TRBV27 to TRBJ1-4, with D perhaps TRBD1 (6 bases). Germline lookup yields CDR1 MNHEY and CDR2 SMNVEV (reference sequence). CDR3 size: 16 residues. V gave up 10 bases and J gave up 4 bases, with 22 bases separating them. The CDR3 here is CATTPVGGDDNEKLFF. The CDR3, as DNA: TGTGCCACCACCCCGGTAGGGGGAGACGATAATGAAAAACTGTTTTTT.

This clone was observed many times. The gene calls are TRBV7-2 and TRBJ1-5; 8 bases match TRBD1. The ends lost 5 bases at V and 7 bases at J; junction bases unmatched: 4. The CDR3 is 13 residues long. Germline CDR1 SGHTA, CDR2 FQGNSA. CDR3 loop: CASSRDRSQPQHF. In DNA, the CDR3 is TGTGCCAGCAGCCGGGACAGGAGCCAGCCCCAGCATTTT.

Comments on this clone: This may be a read error, as it is one base from a much larger clone. The CDR3 protein is CASIVYLLAGGGIQETQYF. The DNA for the CDR3 is TGCGCCAGCATTGTCTACCTATTAGCGGGAGGAGGAATCCAAGAGACCCAGTACTTC. The J gene is TRBJ2-5, the V gene TRBV5-1, with 10 bases fitting TRBD2. The V segment lost 6 bases and the J segment 1 base; nucleotides outside the gene matches: 18. Germline V gives CDR1 SGHRS, CDR2 YFSETQ. There are 19 residues in the CDR3.

This chain uses TRBV7-2 with TRBJ2-2, with D possibly being TRBD2 (5 bases). The V and J ends lost 7 bases and 4 bases respectively, with 13 bases between them. This CDR3 comprises 14 residues. Germline CDR1 SGHTA, CDR2 FQGNSA. The CDR3 DNA sequence: TGTGCCAGCAAAAAAGGAGGCGTCACCGGGGAGCTGTTTTTT. Protein: CASKKGGVTGELFF.

The gene calls are TRBV10-1 and TRBJ1-2; possibly TRBD1 for D (5 bases). Deletions cut 0 bases from V and 7 bases from J, with 9 bases between. Germline V gene lookup returns CDR1 WNHNN and CDR2 SYGVQD (reference sequence). The length of the CDR3 is 13 residues. DNA of the CDR3: TGCGCCAGCAGTGAGTCAGGGGTCGGTGGCTACACCTTC. Its protein is CASSESGVGGYTF.

The sample holds a few counts of this clone. V is TRBV25-1 and J is TRBJ1-2; 7 bases match TRBD1. The CDR3 totals 14 residues. Germline V lookup: CDR1 MGHDK, CDR2 SYGVNS. V trimming: 6 bases; J trimming: 7 bases; junction bases outside the gene matches: 11. CDR3 coding DNA: TGTGCCAGCAGCCAGGGGGATTTCATCGCTGGCTACACCTTC. Its translation: CASSQGDFIAGYTF.

This clone occurred a few times. The rearrangement links TRBV1 to TRBJ1-2; TRBD1, the D gene given by the table, was not confirmed from the DNA. TRBV1 constitutes a pseudogene. The CDR3 has 18 amino acids. The CDR3 DNA is TGCACCAGCAGCCAATTTAGGCCTGCAGGGGCAGCTAACTATGGCTACACCTTC. Its protein product is CTSSQFRPAGAANYGYTF.

The V and J genes are TRBV5-4 and TRBJ1-2; tentatively, D is TRBD1 (6 bases). The V gene's germline CDR1 is SGHNT and CDR2 YYREEE (reference sequence). CDR3 size: 14 residues. V shed 5 bases and J shed 7 bases, with 18 bases lying between them. The CDR3 DNA reads as TGTGCCAGCAGGCACAGGGAATTGGGAGGTGGCTACACCTTC. Translating gives CASRHRELGGGYTF.

About this clone itself: Other nucleotide sequences in the sample specify the same CDR3. CDR3 bases: TGTGCCAGCAGTGAAGGGGAGACCCAGTACTTC. Translation gives CASSEGETQYF. The chain joins TRBV6-1 to TRBJ2-5; D uncertain. V was pared by 1 base and J by 5 bases, with 2 bases between. CDR3 length equals 11 residues. CDR1 and CDR2 from the germline V gene are MNHNS and SASEGT.

This rearrangement joins TRBV10-3 to TRBJ2-1, with D possibly being TRBD2 (7 bases). Germline values: CDR1 ENHRY, CDR2 SYGVKD. The CDR3 runs to 12 residues. V was pared by 11 bases and J by 9 bases, with 17 bases between. CDR3 loop: CAGGARAGEQFF. For the CDR3, the DNA is TGTGCCGGGGGGGCCAGGGCCGGTGAGCAGTTCTTC.

This clone came up a few times. The chain employs TRBV5-1 and TRBJ1-1; TRBD1 aligns across 10 bases. Per the germline V gene, CDR1 is SGHRS and CDR2 is YFSETQ. The CDR3 contains 14 residues. V shed 7 bases and J 2 bases; nucleotides not matched to a gene: 5. The CDR3 is CASRDRGPNTEAFF. CDR3 nucleotides: TGCGCCAGCCGGGACAGGGGACCCAACACTGAAGCTTTCTTT.

Only a few counts were recorded for this clone. The chain recombines TRBV29-1 with TRBJ2-7; the match to TRBD2 covers 11 bases. The CDR3 loop spans 13 amino acids. Germline trimming cut 7 bases from V and 5 bases from J; bases unmatched to any gene: 7. CDR1 is SQVTM and CDR2 is ANQGSEA in the germline V gene. DNA for the CDR3: TGCAGCGCCTCGACTAGCGGGGTCGACGAGCAGTACTTC. Its translation is CSASTSGVDEQYF.

This clone has just a few counts. This sequence joins TRBV11-3 and TRBJ2-7; the D gene is possibly TRBD1 (6 bases). The V and J ends lost 4 bases and 2 bases respectively, with 12 bases between them. CDR3 length: 14 residues. Germline CDR1 and CDR2: SGHNT and YENEEA. CDR3 protein: CASSWQGSPYEQYF. The DNA of the CDR3 is TGTGCCAGCAGCTGGCAGGGGAGTCCCTACGAGCAGTACTTC.

This sequence joins TRBV29-1 and TRBJ1-2, with 7 bases aligning to TRBD1. J lost 0 bases, V lost 5 bases, and 9 bases had no gene match. The CDR3 consists of 15 residues. CDR1 SQVTM and CDR2 ANQGSEA come from the germline V gene. CDR3 sequence reads: CSVYGQEDSNYGYTF. Written as DNA, the CDR3 is TGCAGCGTTTATGGACAGGAGGATTCTAACTATGGCTACACCTTC.

This chain connects TRBV9 to TRBJ1-1; D is perhaps TRBD1 (6 bases). The V gene's germline CDR1 is SGDLS and CDR2 YYNGEE. V shed 0 bases and J shed 0 bases, with 9 bases lying between them. The CDR3 contains 15 residues. This CDR3 is CASSVVPGVNTEAFF. CDR3 in DNA: TGTGCCAGCAGCGTAGTCCCAGGGGTGAACACTGAAGCTTTCTTT.

The gene calls are TRBV6-5 and TRBJ1-2; D is unresolved. Germline lookup yields CDR1 MNHEY and CDR2 SVGAGI. V shed 7 bases and J shed 6 bases, with 12 bases lying between them. The length of the CDR3 is 12 residues. The CDR3 DNA reads as TGTGCCAGCACGGCCGGGGTCGATGGCTACACCTTC. This encodes CASTAGVDGYTF.

The gene calls are TRBV6-5 and TRBJ2-5; no clear D gene. The CDR3 has 14 amino acids. CDR1 MNHEY and CDR2 SVGAGI come from the germline V gene. Trimming took off 0 bases at V and 5 bases at J, with 10 bases between the two ends. In DNA, the CDR3 is TGTGCCAGCAGTTACTCTCAGGTCCCTGAGACCCAGTACTTC. The encoded protein is CASSYSQVPETQYF.

This rearrangement joins TRBV7-8 to TRBJ2-1; the D gene is possibly TRBD2 (6 bases). Germline CDR1 is SGHVS and CDR2 is FQNEAQ. V lost 0 bases to trimming and J lost 0 bases, with 12 bases between them. The CDR3 spans 17 residues. CDR3 sequence reads: CASSLALAGSSYNEQFF. CDR3 coding DNA: TGTGCCAGCAGCTTAGCACTAGCTGGAAGCTCCTACAATGAGCAGTTCTTC.

The CDR3 region has the DNA TGTGCCAGTCGTCTGAGCAAAAGCTCCTACGAGCAGTACTTC. It translates to CASRLSKSSYEQYF. This sequence joins TRBV28 and TRBJ2-7; D is uncertain. The CDR3 totals 14 residues. Trimming shortened V by 9 bases and J by 0 bases, and 15 bases separated the two germline ends. Germline loops: CDR1 MDHEN, CDR2 SYDVKM.

The chain employs TRBV7-9 and TRBJ2-7; D gene uncertain. V gave up 7 bases and J gave up 3 bases, with 19 bases separating them. CDR3 length: 15 amino acids. Germline V gives CDR1 SEHNR, CDR2 FQNEAQ (reference sequence). The CDR3 spells CASTYAGRDDYEQYF. In DNA form, the CDR3 reads TGTGCCAGCACCTACGCTGGGCGTGACGACTACGAGCAGTACTTC.

Details on this clone: Other DNA sequences in this sample translate to the same CDR3. The rearrangement links TRBV5-1 to TRBJ1-1, with no clear D. V lost 2 bases to trimming and J lost 0 bases, with 5 bases between them. This CDR3 region has 13 residues. Germline values: CDR1 SGHRS, CDR2 YFSETQ. The CDR3 DNA reads TGCGCCAGCAGCTTACTAGTGAACACTGAAGCTTTCTTT. It encodes CASSLLVNTEAFF.

V gene TRBV5-6 combines with J gene TRBJ2-1; TRBD2 agrees at 12 bases. The CDR3 is 16 amino acids. V dropped 1 base and J dropped 7; count of bases not matched to a gene: 6. The germline V gene encodes CDR1 SGHDT and CDR2 YYEEEE. CDR3: CASSLLTSGRGNEQFF. The CDR3 region has the DNA TGTGCCAGCAGCTTGTTGACTAGCGGGAGAGGAAATGAGCAGTTCTTC.

The chain employs TRBV5-1 and TRBJ2-2, with 8 bases aligning to TRBD1. In germline, CDR1 is SGHRS, CDR2 YFSETQ. The CDR3 is 15 amino acids. V was clipped by 4 bases and J by 7 bases; unmatched bases: 9. CDR3 sequence reads: CASSHDRGWGGELFF. CDR3 nucleotide sequence: TGCGCCAGCAGCCACGACAGGGGTTGGGGCGGGGAGCTGTTTTTT.

The chain combines TRBV7-8 with TRBJ2-7, with 8 bases matching TRBD1. V dropped 5 bases and J dropped 6; count of bases not matched to a gene: 12. This CDR3 spans 15 amino acids. Germline V gene data show CDR1 as SGHVS and CDR2 as FQNEAQ. Here the CDR3 DNA reads TGTGCCAGCAGCCCGGGGCAGGGGGCGCCGGGCGAGCAGTACTTC. This encodes CASSPGQGAPGEQYF.